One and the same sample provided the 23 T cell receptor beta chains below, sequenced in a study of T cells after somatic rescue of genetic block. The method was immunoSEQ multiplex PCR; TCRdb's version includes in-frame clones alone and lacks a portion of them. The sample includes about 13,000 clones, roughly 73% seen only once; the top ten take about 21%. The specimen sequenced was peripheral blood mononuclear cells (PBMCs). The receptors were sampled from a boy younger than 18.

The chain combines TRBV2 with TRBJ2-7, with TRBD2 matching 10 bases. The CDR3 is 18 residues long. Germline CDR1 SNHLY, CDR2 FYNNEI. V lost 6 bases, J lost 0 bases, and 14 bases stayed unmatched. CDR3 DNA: TGTGCCAGCAGCTTGCGTTTAGCGGGGGGCCCGAGCTCCTACGAGCAGTACTTC. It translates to CASSLRLAGGPSSYEQYF.

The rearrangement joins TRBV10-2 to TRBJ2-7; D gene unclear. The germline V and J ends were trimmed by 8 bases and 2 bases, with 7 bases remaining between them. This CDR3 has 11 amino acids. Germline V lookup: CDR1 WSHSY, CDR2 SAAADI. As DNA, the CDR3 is TGCGCCAGCGCGACCCCCTACGAGCAGTACTTC. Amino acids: CASATPYEQYF.

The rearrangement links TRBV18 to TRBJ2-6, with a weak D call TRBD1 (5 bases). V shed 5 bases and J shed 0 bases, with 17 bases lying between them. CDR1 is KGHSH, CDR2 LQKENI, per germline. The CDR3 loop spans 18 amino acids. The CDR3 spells CASSDRLNWISGANVLTF. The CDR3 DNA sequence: TGTGCCAGCTCAGACAGACTCAACTGGATCTCTGGGGCCAACGTCCTGACTTTC.

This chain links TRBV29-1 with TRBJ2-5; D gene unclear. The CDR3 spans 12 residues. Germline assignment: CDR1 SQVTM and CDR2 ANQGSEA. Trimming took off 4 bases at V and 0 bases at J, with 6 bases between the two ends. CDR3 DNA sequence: TGCAGCGTTGCCCAGAACCAAGAGACCCAGTACTTC. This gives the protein CSVAQNQETQYF.

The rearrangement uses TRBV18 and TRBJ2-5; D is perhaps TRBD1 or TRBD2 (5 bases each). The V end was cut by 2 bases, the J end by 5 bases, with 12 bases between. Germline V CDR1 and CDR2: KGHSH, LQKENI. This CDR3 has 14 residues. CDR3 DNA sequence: TGTGCCAGCTCACCAGGGGCGCGGAGGGAGACCCAGTACTTC. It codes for CASSPGARRETQYF.

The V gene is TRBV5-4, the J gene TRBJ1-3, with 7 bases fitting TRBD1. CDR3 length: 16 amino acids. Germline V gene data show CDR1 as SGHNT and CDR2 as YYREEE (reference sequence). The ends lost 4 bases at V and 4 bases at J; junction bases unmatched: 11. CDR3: CASSLADRTRGNTIYF. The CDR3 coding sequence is TGTGCCAGCAGCCTTGCGGACAGGACAAGGGGAAACACCATATATTTT.

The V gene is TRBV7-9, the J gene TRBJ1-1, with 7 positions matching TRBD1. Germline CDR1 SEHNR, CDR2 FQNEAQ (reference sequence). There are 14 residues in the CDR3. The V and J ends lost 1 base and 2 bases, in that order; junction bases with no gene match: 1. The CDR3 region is CASSLGDSNTEAFF. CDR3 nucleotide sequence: TGTGCCAGCAGCTTAGGGGACAGCAACACTGAAGCTTTCTTT.

For the CDR3, the DNA is TGTGCCAGTAGTAAGGAGGGCCCGGTGAGGCCCCAGCATTTT. It yields the protein CASSKEGPVRPQHF. The gene calls are TRBV19 and TRBJ1-5; D uncertain. This CDR3 spans 14 amino acids. CDR1 LNHDA and CDR2 SQIVND come from the germline V gene (reference sequence). V shed 4 bases and J shed 9 bases, with 16 bases lying between them.

The CDR3 loop is CASSLGLTGKDGYTF. The CDR3 DNA is TGTGCCAGCAGTTTAGGGCTGACAGGGAAGGATGGCTACACCTTC. The chain employs TRBV28 and TRBJ1-2; TRBD1 aligns across 7 bases. V shed 2 bases, J shed 6 bases, and the junction held 9 bases outside the gene matches. The CDR3 length is 15 residues. Germline lookup yields CDR1 MDHEN and CDR2 SYDVKM.

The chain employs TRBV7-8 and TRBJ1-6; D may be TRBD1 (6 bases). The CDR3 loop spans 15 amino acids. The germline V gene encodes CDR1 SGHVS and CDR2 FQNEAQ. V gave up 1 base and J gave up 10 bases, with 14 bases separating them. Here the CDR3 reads CASSLVWGGGSPLHF. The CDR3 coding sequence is TGTGCCAGCAGCTTAGTCTGGGGGGGCGGGTCACCCCTCCACTTT.

The CDR3 DNA follows: TGCGCCAGCAGCTTGGATACGGGAGAATCGATCGAGCAGTACTTC. Translation: CASSLDTGESIEQYF. The chain employs TRBV5-1 and TRBJ2-7; D is possibly TRBD2 (6 bases). Germline V gene data show CDR1 as SGHRS and CDR2 as YFSETQ. CDR3 length: 15 residues. Trimming left V 0 bases short and J 6 bases short, with 16 bases between.

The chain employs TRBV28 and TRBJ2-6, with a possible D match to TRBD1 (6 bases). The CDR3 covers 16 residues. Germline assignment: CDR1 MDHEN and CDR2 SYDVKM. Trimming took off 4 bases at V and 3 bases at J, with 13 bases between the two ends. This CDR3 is CASSSPTGHGANVLTF. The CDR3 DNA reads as TGTGCCAGCAGTTCTCCCACAGGGCATGGGGCCAACGTCCTGACTTTC.

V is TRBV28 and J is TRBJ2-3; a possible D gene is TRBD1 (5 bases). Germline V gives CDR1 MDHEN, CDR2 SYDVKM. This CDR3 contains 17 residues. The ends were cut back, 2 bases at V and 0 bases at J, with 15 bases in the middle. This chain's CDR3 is CASSLPSTVISTDTQYF. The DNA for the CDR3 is TGTGCCAGCAGTTTACCCTCGACAGTTATTAGCACAGATACGCAGTATTTT.

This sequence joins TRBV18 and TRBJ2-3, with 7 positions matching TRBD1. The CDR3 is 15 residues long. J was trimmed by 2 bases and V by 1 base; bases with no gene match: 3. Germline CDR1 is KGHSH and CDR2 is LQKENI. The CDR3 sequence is CASSPLGQPTDTQYF. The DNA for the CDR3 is TGTGCCAGCTCACCACTGGGACAGCCCACAGATACGCAGTATTTT.

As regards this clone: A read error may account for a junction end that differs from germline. The CDR3 DNA reads as TGCAGCGTTGAAAAAGGTTTCCAAGAGGCCCAGTACTTC. Translating it yields CSVEKGFQEAQYF. The V and J genes are TRBV29-1 and TRBJ2-5, with D unclear. The CDR3 has 13 residues. Germline V gene data show CDR1 as SQVTM and CDR2 as ANQGSEA.

DNA for the CDR3: TGTGCCAGTAGTAAAGCCCTTGACTCCTATCCATCCTACAATGAGCAGTTCTTC. This sequence encodes CASSKALDSYPSYNEQFF. V gene TRBV19 combines with J gene TRBJ2-1; D is unclear. Germline V gives CDR1 LNHDA, CDR2 SQIVND (reference sequence). This CDR3 contains 18 residues. Trimming shortened V by 4 bases and J by 1 base, and 20 bases separated the two germline ends.

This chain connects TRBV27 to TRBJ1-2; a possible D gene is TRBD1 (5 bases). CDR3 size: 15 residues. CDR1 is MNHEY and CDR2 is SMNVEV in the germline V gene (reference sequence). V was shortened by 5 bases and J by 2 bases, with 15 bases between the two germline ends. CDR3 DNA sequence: TGTGCCAGCAGTCCAGTCCCGTGGGGGAACTATGGCTACACCTTC. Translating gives CASSPVPWGNYGYTF.

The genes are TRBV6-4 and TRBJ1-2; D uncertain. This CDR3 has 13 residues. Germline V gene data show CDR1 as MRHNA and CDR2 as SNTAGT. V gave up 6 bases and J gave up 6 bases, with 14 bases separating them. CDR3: CASSAQEGNGYTF. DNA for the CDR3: TGTGCCAGCAGCGCCCAAGAGGGCAATGGCTACACCTTC.

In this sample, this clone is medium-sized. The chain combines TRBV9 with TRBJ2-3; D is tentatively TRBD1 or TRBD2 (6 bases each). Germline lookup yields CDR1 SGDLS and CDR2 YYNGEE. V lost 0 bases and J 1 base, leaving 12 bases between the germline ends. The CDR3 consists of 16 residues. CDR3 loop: CASSVVPGAGTDTQYF. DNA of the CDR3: TGTGCCAGCAGCGTAGTGCCGGGGGCTGGCACAGATACGCAGTATTTT.

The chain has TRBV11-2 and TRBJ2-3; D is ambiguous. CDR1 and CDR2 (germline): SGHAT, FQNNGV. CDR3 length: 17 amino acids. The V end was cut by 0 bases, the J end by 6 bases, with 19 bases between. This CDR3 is CASSLEVRVLPTDTQYF. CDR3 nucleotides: TGTGCCAGCAGCTTAGAGGTCCGGGTCCTACCTACGGATACGCAGTATTTT.

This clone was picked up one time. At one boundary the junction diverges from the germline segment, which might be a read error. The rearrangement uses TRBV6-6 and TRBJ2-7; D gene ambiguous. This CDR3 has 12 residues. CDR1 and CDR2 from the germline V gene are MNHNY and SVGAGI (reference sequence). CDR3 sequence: CASSLCRDEQYF. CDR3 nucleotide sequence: TGCGCCAGCAGTTTGTGCCGGGACGAGCAGTACTTC.

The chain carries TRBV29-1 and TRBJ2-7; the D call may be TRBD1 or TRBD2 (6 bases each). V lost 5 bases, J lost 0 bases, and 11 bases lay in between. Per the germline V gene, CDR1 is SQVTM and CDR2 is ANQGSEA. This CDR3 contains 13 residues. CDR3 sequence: CSVWRGSSYEQYF. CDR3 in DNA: TGCAGCGTTTGGAGGGGGAGCTCCTACGAGCAGTACTTC.

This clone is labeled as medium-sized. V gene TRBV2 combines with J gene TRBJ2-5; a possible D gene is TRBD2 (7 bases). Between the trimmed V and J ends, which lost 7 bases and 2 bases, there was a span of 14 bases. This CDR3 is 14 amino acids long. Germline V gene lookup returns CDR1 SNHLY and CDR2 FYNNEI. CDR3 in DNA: TGTGCCAGCAATCGGGGGGCACTACAAGAGACCCAGTACTTC. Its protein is CASNRGALQETQYF.